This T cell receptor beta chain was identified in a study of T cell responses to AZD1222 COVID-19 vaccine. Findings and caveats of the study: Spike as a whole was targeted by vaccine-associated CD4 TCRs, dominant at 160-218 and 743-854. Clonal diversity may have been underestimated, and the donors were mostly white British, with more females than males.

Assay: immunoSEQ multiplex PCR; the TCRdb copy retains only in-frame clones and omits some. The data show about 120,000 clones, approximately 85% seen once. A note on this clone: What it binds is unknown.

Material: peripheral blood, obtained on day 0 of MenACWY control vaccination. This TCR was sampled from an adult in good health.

CDR3 coding DNA: TGTGCCATCAGTGGACGGGCAAACATGAACACTGAAGCTTTCTTT. This gives the protein CAISGRANMNTEAFF. This sequence joins TRBV10-3 and TRBJ1-1; D call uncertain. Per germline, CDR1 ENHRY and CDR2 SYGVKD. Between the trimmed V and J ends, which lost 4 bases and 0 bases, there was a span of 12 bases. This CDR3 is built from 15 residues.